A selection of T cell receptor beta chains follows, all from one sample in a study of technical replicates of blood from a few donors. Some clones are missing from TCRdb's copy, which holds only in-frame ones; the method was immunoSEQ multiplex PCR. The profile shows over 75,000 clones, around 97% of them singletons. The source material was T cells isolated from PBMCs. Receptors were obtained from a human donor in good health. Each CDR3 is given with its conserved first and last residue. The order of the fields is CDR3 DNA, CDR3 protein, J gene, D gene, clone size, V gene. D genes are given only for firm matches. Clone size appears in some rows only: once, few, many, or a class for an expanded clone.

TGTGCCAGCAGCAGGATGAGCACAGATACGCAGTATTTT	CASSRMSTDTQYF	TRBJ2-3	.	.	TRBV6-1
TGTGCCAGCAGCAGGGGTAACACTGAAGCTTTCTTT	CASSRGNTEAFF	TRBJ1-1	.	.	TRBV27
TGTGCCAGCAGTGAACTAGCCTCAACCGGGGAGCTGTTTTTT	CASSELASTGELFF	TRBJ2-2	.	.	TRBV25-1
TGTGCCAGCAGTTACCGGGGGTACGGAAACACCATATATTTT	CASSYRGYGNTIYF	TRBJ1-3	.	.	TRBV6-5
TGCGCCAGCAGCCAAGATGGGTCTAGCGGGAATGGAGATACGCAGTATTTT	CASSQDGSSGNGDTQYF	TRBJ2-3	TRBD2	.	TRBV4-1
TGTGCCAGCAGCTTAGTGGCGGGAAACTACGAGCAGTACTTC	CASSLVAGNYEQYF	TRBJ2-7	.	.	TRBV7-2
TGTGCCAGCCGACGACTAGAAGCCTACGAGCAGTACTTC	CASRRLEAYEQYF	TRBJ2-7	.	.	TRBV11-3
TGCGCCAGCAGCCAAGGTGCTCAGGGTTATATAGAGACCCAGTACTTC	CASSQGAQGYIETQYF	TRBJ2-5	.	.	TRBV4-3
TGTGCCAGCAGCGGATCGACAGGAACATTAACTGAAGCTTTCTTT	CASSGSTGTLTEAFF	TRBJ1-1	.	.	TRBV9
TGTGCCAGCAGTGAAGCAGACAGTGTGGTCCGCTACACCTTC	CASSEADSVVRYTF	TRBJ1-2	.	.	TRBV2
TGTGCCAGCGGGCCCCTTGGGAGGGGCTACGAGCAGTACTTC	CASGPLGRGYEQYF	TRBJ2-7	TRBD2	.	TRBV7-9
TGTGCCAGCAGCTCAGCGGACCCCGGACAGGGTATTTTACAGCCCCAGCATTTT	CASSSADPGQGILQPQHF	TRBJ1-5	TRBD1	.	TRBV7-4
TGTGCCAGCAGCGCCATAGGGGACAGGGGTAGTTCCTACGAGCAGTACTTC	CASSAIGDRGSSYEQYF	TRBJ2-7	TRBD1	.	TRBV11-3
TGCGCCAGCAGCCAGGAGACAGGGGGCTACAATGAGCAGTTCTTC	CASSQETGGYNEQFF	TRBJ2-1	TRBD1	.	TRBV4-1
TGTGCCAGCAGTTACCTGGGGGGGAGGGAAGAGACCCAGTACTTC	CASSYLGGREETQYF	TRBJ2-5	TRBD2	.	TRBV6-5
TGCGCCAGCAGCTGGACTAGCGGGAGGGCCGGCAATGAGCAGTTCTTC	CASSWTSGRAGNEQFF	TRBJ2-1	TRBD2	few	TRBV5-1
TGTGCCAGCAGCCACGGTGGGGAGCTGTTTTTT	CASSHGGELFF	TRBJ2-2	.	.	TRBV14
TGTGCTAGCAGCCCCGACCTAACTAGCGGGGGCCACAATGAGCAGTTCTTC	CASSPDLTSGGHNEQFF	TRBJ2-1	TRBD2	.	TRBV7-7
TGCGCCAGCAGCATAGGACAGGTGTACAATGAGCAGTTCTTC	CASSIGQVYNEQFF	TRBJ2-1	TRBD1	once	TRBV5-1
TGTGCCAGCAGCTTGCCCGGCGGGATCACTGAAGCTTTCTTT	CASSLPGGITEAFF	TRBJ1-1	.	.	TRBV5-4
TGTGCCAGCAGCGTAGGCGAGCGAGGGTACAATGAGCAGTTCTTC	CASSVGERGYNEQFF	TRBJ2-1	.	.	TRBV9
TGTGCCAGCTCACCTTCAGGGGGGAACGAGCAGTACTTC	CASSPSGGNEQYF	TRBJ2-7	.	.	TRBV18
TGTGCCAGCAGTTACGGGACTAGCGCATACTACAATGAGCAGTTCTTC	CASSYGTSAYYNEQFF	TRBJ2-1	TRBD2	.	TRBV6-5
TGTGCCAGCAGTGAATCCTGGACAGGGGACTACGAGCAGTACTTC	CASSESWTGDYEQYF	TRBJ2-7	TRBD1	.	TRBV6-1
TGTGCCAGTAGTATAGATGGGGGGGGTCGGCAGCCCCAGCATTTT	CASSIDGGGRQPQHF	TRBJ1-5	.	once	TRBV19
TGTGCCATCAGTGTAACACAGGTGATCTCTCAAGAGACCCAGTACTTC	CAISVTQVISQETQYF	TRBJ2-5	.	.	TRBV10-3
TGTGCCAGCAGTGGGGGCCCAGGGCAGCCCCAGCATTTT	CASSGGPGQPQHF	TRBJ1-5	.	.	TRBV6-1
TGTGCCAGCAGCCAAGAATTCTTCAGGGGCCTAGGAGAGCAGTACTTC	CASSQEFFRGLGEQYF	TRBJ2-7	.	.	TRBV14
TGTGCCAGCAGTTTATGGTCGGGGGGAACAGATACGCAGTATTTT	CASSLWSGGTDTQYF	TRBJ2-3	TRBD2	once	TRBV28
TGTGCCAGCGGTGCCGGGACAGGGGGCGCGGGGGAGCAGTACTTC	CASGAGTGGAGEQYF	TRBJ2-7	TRBD1	.	TRBV28
TGTGCCAGCAGCGTAGTGGACGGGAGTGGAGATACGCAGTATTTT	CASSVVDGSGDTQYF	TRBJ2-3	.	.	TRBV9
TGTGCCTGGAGTTCAGGACTAGAAGAGACCCAGTACTTC	CAWSSGLEETQYF	TRBJ2-5	TRBD2	.	TRBV30
TGTGCCAGCAGTTTGGGCCGGGGTCCCCAGCATTTT	CASSLGRGPQHF	TRBJ1-5	.	.	TRBV27